The 20 T cell receptor beta chains listed next were all sequenced from one sample in a study of blood T cell repertoires in COVID-19. The method was immunoSEQ multiplex PCR; TCRdb's version includes in-frame clones alone and lacks a portion of them. The sample records 300,000 to 400,000 clones, around 90% being singletons. Sequenced: PBMCs or T cells enriched from blood (not recorded which). These receptors were taken from a woman under 30 who had recovered from COVID-19.

V gene TRBV7-6 combines with J gene TRBJ1-4, with D possibly TRBD1 on 6 matching bases. Germline assignment: CDR1 SGHVS and CDR2 FNYEAQ. Trimming pared 6 bases from V and 7 bases from J, leaving 21 bases between. This CDR3 contains 16 residues. CDR3 coding DNA: TGTGCCAGCAGTACAACTACAGGGACCCTCCCTGAAAAACTGTTTTTT. Amino acids: CASSTTTGTLPEKLFF. Together with reference TRBV7-6 and TRBJ1-4, the CDR3 gives the full variable domain: GAGVSQSPRYKVTKRGQDVALRCDPISGHVSLYWYRQALGQGPEFLTYFNYEAQQDKSGLPNDRFSAERPEGSISTLTIQRTEQRDSAMYRCASSTTTGTLPEKLFFGSGTQLSVL.

The gene calls are TRBV4-1 and TRBJ1-2; the match to TRBD1 covers 8 bases. The CDR3 runs 18 residues. The germline gives CDR1 MGHRA, CDR2 YSYEKL. V trimming: 1 base; J trimming: 1 base; junction bases outside the gene matches: 11. The CDR3 DNA reads as TGCGCCAGCAGCCAAGTATCGACAGGGGTTATTTTTAACTATGGCTACACCTTC. Translated: CASSQVSTGVIFNYGYTF.

The chain links TRBV11-2 to TRBJ1-6, with D perhaps TRBD1 (5 bases). Germline lookup yields CDR1 SGHAT and CDR2 FQNNGV. The CDR3 is made up of 15 amino acids. V lost 1 base and J 8 bases, leaving 12 bases between the germline ends. The CDR3 loop reads CASSLAGRADSPLHF. The CDR3 nucleotides read TGTGCCAGCAGCTTAGCAGGGAGGGCGGATTCACCCCTCCACTTT.

The chain combines TRBV16 with TRBJ1-6, with no clear D. Per germline, CDR1 KGHSY and CDR2 FQNENV. The CDR3 sequence is 18 residues long. V gave up 3 bases and J gave up 0 bases, with 15 bases separating them. As DNA, the CDR3 is TGTGCCAGCAGCCAGGGCCTCCCCCTGGGCTCCTATAATTCACCCCTCCACTTT. This sequence encodes CASSQGLPLGSYNSPLHF.

This sequence joins TRBV5-5 and TRBJ2-5, with D unresolved. The CDR3 runs 15 residues. V gave up 4 bases and J gave up 2 bases, with 15 bases separating them. The germline CDR1 and CDR2 sequences are SGHKS and YYEKEE (reference sequence). CDR3 coding DNA: TGTGCCAGCAGCCAGCGACTCACTCTACAAGAGACCCAGTACTTC. It translates to CASSQRLTLQETQYF.

The gene calls are TRBV19 and TRBJ1-5, with D possibly matching TRBD1 (5 bases). CDR3 size: 15 residues. From germline, CDR1 is LNHDA and CDR2 SQIVND (reference sequence). V was shortened by 7 bases and J by 2 bases, with 15 bases between the two germline ends. CDR3 nucleotides: TGTGCCAGTACTCCTACCAGGGTGCGCAATCAGCCCCAGCATTTT. Its translation is CASTPTRVRNQPQHF.

J is TRBJ1-1 and V is TRBV7-9; D unresolved. V was shortened by 6 bases and J by 8 bases, with 13 bases between the two germline ends. The CDR3 has 12 residues. The germline V gene has CDR1 SEHNR and CDR2 FQNEAQ (reference sequence). The CDR3 nucleotides read TGTGCCAGCAGGTCGGGAACCCGGGAAGCTTTCTTT. Its translation: CASRSGTREAFF.

This chain connects TRBV6-2 or TRBV6-3 to TRBJ2-7; 9 nucleotides agree with TRBD1. The J segment lost 5 bases and the V segment lost 2 bases, leaving 7 bases of the junction unmatched. The CDR3 is 15 amino acids. Germline CDR1 is MNHEY and CDR2 is SVGEGT. CDR3 residues: CASSYNLRQGDEQYF. In DNA, the CDR3 is TGTGCCAGCAGTTACAATCTCCGACAGGGGGACGAGCAGTACTTC.

The chain uses TRBV7-9 and TRBJ2-7; no clear D gene. V was cut by 3 bases and J by 0 bases, with 9 bases left in between. Per the germline V gene, CDR1 is SEHNR and CDR2 is FQNEAQ (reference sequence). The CDR3 has 14 amino acids. The CDR3 protein is CASSFEANSYEQYF. The CDR3 DNA reads as TGTGCCAGCAGCTTTGAGGCCAACTCCTACGAGCAGTACTTC.

The rearrangement joins TRBV14 to TRBJ2-5; 7 bases line up with TRBD2. The trim removed 0 bases at V and 5 bases at J, leaving 12 bases unmatched. This CDR3 has 17 amino acids. Germline V gives CDR1 SGHDN, CDR2 FVKESK. The CDR3 bases are TGTGCCAGCAGCCAAGAGTCTTCGGCGGGGGTCAGGGAGACCCAGTACTTC. This translates into CASSQESSAGVRETQYF.

The chain recombines TRBV5-1 with TRBJ1-3; D gene unclear. The germline V gene encodes CDR1 SGHRS and CDR2 YFSETQ. V shed 0 bases and J shed 1 base, with 8 bases lying between them. The CDR3 totals 15 residues. CDR3 amino acids: CASSLEQVSGNTIYF. The DNA of the CDR3 is TGCGCCAGCAGCTTGGAGCAGGTTTCTGGAAACACCATATATTTT.

This clone was detected only once. The V gene is TRBV28, the J gene TRBJ2-1; TRBD2 agrees at 7 bases. The CDR3 has 15 residues. Trimming cost V 3 bases and J 1 base; bases outside gene matches: 3. Germline values: CDR1 MDHEN, CDR2 SYDVKM. As DNA, the CDR3 is TGTGCCAGCAGTTTGGCGGGGGAATCCTACAATGAGCAGTTCTTC. Its translation is CASSLAGESYNEQFF.

V and J are TRBV29-1 and TRBJ2-6, with no clear D. V lost 4 bases to trimming and J lost 2 bases, with 12 bases between them. The CDR3 runs 15 residues. Germline values: CDR1 SQVTM, CDR2 ANQGSEA. In DNA, the CDR3 is TGCAGCGTTGTTTTGAGCCTACCTGGGGCCAACGTCCTGACTTTC. It specifies CSVVLSLPGANVLTF.

The chain employs TRBV28 and TRBJ1-5, with no clear D. CDR3 size: 12 residues. V lost 7 bases and J 4 bases, leaving 8 bases between the germline ends. Germline assignment: CDR1 MDHEN and CDR2 SYDVKM. In DNA, the CDR3 is TGTGCCAGCACCCCCGGTAATCAGCCCCAGCATTTT. Its protein product is CASTPGNQPQHF.

The V gene is TRBV19, the J gene TRBJ1-2; D unresolved. The length of the CDR3 is 12 residues. The ends were cut back, 5 bases at V and 7 bases at J, with 11 bases in the middle. Germline lookup yields CDR1 LNHDA and CDR2 SQIVND (reference sequence). CDR3 coding DNA: TGTGCCAGTAGTCCCCGGGAGCGTGGCTACACCTTC. Translating gives CASSPRERGYTF.

The genes are TRBV9 and TRBJ1-1; D may be TRBD1 (6 bases). Germline V gene lookup returns CDR1 SGDLS and CDR2 YYNGEE. CDR3 size: 13 residues. Trimming removed 4 bases at V and 1 base at J, with 8 bases between. The CDR3 DNA follows: TGTGCCAGCAGCCAGACAGGGAACACTGAAGCTTTCTTT. Its protein product is CASSQTGNTEAFF. The variable domain in full, with the rest retrieved from reference TRBV9 and TRBJ1-1, is DSGVTQTPKHLITATGQRVTLRCSPRSGDLSVYWYQQSLDQGLQFLIQYYNGEERAKGNILERFSAQQFPDLHSELNLSSLELGDSALYFCASSQTGNTEAFFGQGTRLTVV.

This chain links TRBV5-1 with TRBJ2-7; 7 positions match TRBD2. J lost 3 bases, V lost 4 bases, and 10 bases had no gene match. The CDR3 totals 15 residues. The germline CDR1 and CDR2 sequences are SGHRS and YFSETQ. Here the CDR3 reads CASSLGGRAFYEQYF. The DNA of the CDR3 is TGCGCCAGCAGCCTGGGCGGGAGAGCCTTCTACGAGCAGTACTTC.

CDR3 loop: CASRPRQSTNEKLFF. The CDR3, as DNA: TGTGCCAGTAGACCGCGACAGTCAACTAATGAAAAACTGTTTTTT. The chain recombines TRBV19 with TRBJ1-4, with D tentatively TRBD1 (5 bases). The germline V gene has CDR1 LNHDA and CDR2 SQIVND (reference sequence). The CDR3 is 15 amino acids. The ends were cut back, 6 bases at V and 0 bases at J, with 11 bases in the middle.

This rearrangement joins TRBV28 to TRBJ2-5; tentative D call: TRBD1 (6 bases). Per the germline V gene, CDR1 is MDHEN and CDR2 is SYDVKM. This CDR3 is built from 14 residues. V was clipped by 2 bases and J by 3 bases, with 10 bases between them. CDR3 in amino acids: CASSLTGLEETQYF. CDR3 DNA: TGTGCCAGCAGTTTAACAGGGTTGGAAGAGACCCAGTACTTC. Supplemented by reference TRBV28 and TRBJ2-5, the full variable domain reads DVKVTQSSRYLVKRTGEKVFLECVQDMDHENMFWYRQDPGLGLRLIYFSYDVKMKEKGDIPEGYSVSREKKERFSLILESASTNQTSMYLCASSLTGLEETQYFGPGTRLLVL.

This clone turned up a few times. The sample holds other DNA sequences that translate to the same CDR3. The rearrangement joins TRBV5-1 to TRBJ1-2, with a weak D call TRBD1 (5 bases). The CDR3 is 12 residues long. Germline V gene sequence: CDR1 SGHRS, CDR2 YFSETQ. Trimming shortened V by 1 base and J by 6 bases, and 7 bases separated the two germline ends. CDR3 sequence reads: CASSLRGNGYTF. CDR3 bases: TGCGCCAGCAGCTTGAGGGGAAATGGCTACACCTTC.